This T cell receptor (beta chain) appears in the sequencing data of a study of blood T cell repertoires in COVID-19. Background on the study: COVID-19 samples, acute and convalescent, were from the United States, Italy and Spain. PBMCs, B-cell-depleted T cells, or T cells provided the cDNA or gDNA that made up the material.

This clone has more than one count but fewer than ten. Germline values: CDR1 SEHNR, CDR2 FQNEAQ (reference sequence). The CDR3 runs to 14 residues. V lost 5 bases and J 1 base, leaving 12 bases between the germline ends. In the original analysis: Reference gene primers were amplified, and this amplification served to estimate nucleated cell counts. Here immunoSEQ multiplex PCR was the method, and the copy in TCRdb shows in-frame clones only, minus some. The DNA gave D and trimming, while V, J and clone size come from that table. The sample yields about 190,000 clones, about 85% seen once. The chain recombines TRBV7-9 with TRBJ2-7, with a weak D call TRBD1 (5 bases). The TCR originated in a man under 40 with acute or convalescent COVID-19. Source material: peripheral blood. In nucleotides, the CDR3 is TGTGCCAGCAGCCAACAGGAAGTATCCTACGAGCAGTACTTC. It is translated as CASSQQEVSYEQYF.